This T cell receptor (beta chain) was sequenced in a study of neurological immune-mediated disorders. TCRdb ran MiXCR on the 5' RACE reads and lists one entry per CDR3 protein. The data contain 18,000 or so distinct CDR3 sequences, 11% to 15% of them singletons. The study built sorted libraries from some 930,000 CD4+ or CD8+ T cells. Germline assignment: CDR1 MNHEY and CDR2 SVGEGT. The CDR3 loop spans 15 amino acids. V dropped 6 bases and J dropped 6; count of bases not matched to a gene: 11. The table lists this clonotype with many counts. This TCR was sampled from a woman in her sixties with HTLV-1-associated myelopathy (HAM/TSP). Sequencing was performed on CD4+ T cells from blood. This rearrangement joins TRBV6-2 or TRBV6-3 to TRBJ2-1, with TRBD2 identical over 7 bases. Here the CDR3 DNA reads TGTGCCAGCAGCCCCGCGACGGGGGGAATCAATGAGCAGTTCTTC. Protein sequence: CASSPATGGINEQFF.